The T cell receptor beta chain under discussion was sequenced for a study of cytomegalovirus exposure and HLA in healthy donors. Broader study findings: It was in a later analysis that TCR association rates were seen to vary by HLA locus, highest for DRB1 and lowest for HLA-C.

Turning to this clone: Its antigen is undetermined.

This CDR3 spans 14 amino acids. Trimming cost V 8 bases and J 4 bases, with 14 bases left between them. Per the germline V gene, CDR1 is LNHDA and CDR2 is SQIVND (reference sequence). PCR involved 60 Vbeta and 13 Jbeta primers. Here immunoSEQ multiplex PCR was the method, and the copy in TCRdb shows in-frame clones only, minus some. The table has 65,000 to 95,000 clones, roughly 78% seen once. This chain joins TRBV19 and TRBJ1-4, with a possible D match to TRBD1 (6 bases). Sequenced input: PBMCs. This receptor was taken from a male donor in good health and CMV-seropositive. The chain's CDR3 is CASGNTGLNEKLFF. The CDR3 DNA reads as TGTGCCAGTGGAAACACAGGGCTTAATGAAAAACTGTTTTTT.